Listed here is a single T cell receptor beta chain. Its binding antigen is unknown. Nothing much larger sits one base from this clone, and base qualities are not available. This sample was included in a study of T cell repertoires in cytomegalovirus infection (dated by TCRdb to between 2018 and 2020). A note on the overall study: The peptide stimulations were aimed at well-studied HLA-B-restricted epitopes as well as recently identified HLA-C-restricted CMV epitopes, whose presentation resists viral immunomodulation. Because public TCR beta signatures pointed to carriage of CMV infection together with the matching HLA type, the HLA type of each donor mattered for the analysis. The paper's findings and limits, for the study overall: The ex vivo response was dominated by HLA-C-restricted CMV-specific TCR beta clonotypes, which also provided the single most frequent clonotype in two of eight donors. In both this cohort and an independent cohort of over 350 donors, the cumulative frequency of public TCR beta family members distinguished carriers of CMV infection plus the relevant HLA type.

The germline V gene (reference sequence) provides CDR1 SEHNR and CDR2 FQNEAQ. The CDR3 measures 14 amino acids from cysteine to phenylalanine. The DNA shown is the 42-base CDR3, in frame from base 1. V is shortened by 7 bases, J by 4 bases, and the region joining them spans 15 bases. The reads were generated on an Illumina HiSeq 1500. TCRdb handled the public reads itself, with Q25 trimming in fastp and clone calling in MiXCR, and kept productive beta chains. Identical CDR3 proteins give one entry, which carries the most common genes and DNA. The sample table lists some 920,000 distinct CDR3 sequences, approximately 31% of them with a count of one. The ten top clones hold around 15% of the sample. The treatment or condition label here, explained by the study, means: in vitro stimulation with specific CMV peptide epitopes to enrich CMV-specific T cells.

Rearrangement joined TRBV7-9 to TRBJ2-3; the D call could be TRBD1 or TRBD2, with each sharing 6 bases. The source was cultured CD8+ T cells from PBMCs, collected from culture after CMV antigen stimulation. The receptor comes from a human donor in good health (CMV status not recorded). Some clones in this sample may be carry-over from other donors' samples. The nucleotides are TGTGCCAGCACCCAAGGGGGGTTGCCAGATACGCAGTATTTT. This gives the protein CASTQGGLPDTQYF.